Listed below are T cell receptor beta chains from one sample, sequenced in a study of T cells in Graves' hyperthyroidism and ophthalmopathy. TCRdb called the multiplex PCR reads again in MiXCR, with one record for every CDR3 protein. The repertoire holds about 700,000 distinct CDR3 sequences, roughly 46% seen once, with 7% to 7.5% in the top ten. Sequencing used peripheral blood or thyroid tissue (not recorded which). The source of these receptors is an adult man with Graves' disease, either hyperthyroidism or ophthalmopathy (not recorded which). The CDR3 runs from the conserved cysteine through the conserved F or W. Each record gives: J gene, CDR3 length, clone size, V gene, D gene, CDR3 protein, CDR3 DNA. The D gene is left open where the match is weak. Size values are once, few and many counts, or a class for expanded clones, and some rows have none.

>TRBJ1-2|18|-|TRBV6-4|-
CASSARGGAPGGNNGYTF
TGTGCCAGCAGTGCTAGAGGAGGGGCTCCGGGGGGTAACAATGGCTACACCTTC
>TRBJ1-1|11|-|TRBV29-1|-
CSLDEDTEAFF
TGCAGCTTAGATGAGGACACTGAAGCTTTCTTT
>TRBJ1-6|13|many|TRBV12-3/TRBV12-4|-
CASSLSGGSPLHF
TGTGCCAGCAGTTTATCCGGGGGATCACCCCTCCACTTT
>TRBJ1-5|16|-|TRBV15|-
CAASSQVMGFGQPQHF
TGTGCCGCCAGCAGCCAAGTAATGGGGTTCGGACAGCCCCAGCATTTT
>TRBJ2-7|15|few|TRBV6-1|-
CASSPWAGEAYEQYF
TGTGCCAGCTCACCCTGGGCAGGTGAAGCCTACGAGCAGTACTTC
>TRBJ1-4|13|-|TRBV29-1|-
CSVSKGGVEKLFF
TGCAGCGTGTCCAAGGGGGGCGTCGAAAAACTGTTTTTT
>TRBJ1-5|15|-|TRBV24-1|-
CATSEAGEGNQPQHF
TGTGCCACCAGTGAGGCAGGGGAAGGCAATCAGCCCCAGCATTTT
>TRBJ1-1|14|-|TRBV20-1|TRBD1
CSARTDRSYTEAFF
TGCAGTGCTAGAACGGACAGGTCTTACACTGAAGCTTTCTTT
>TRBJ1-1|13|many|TRBV29-1|TRBD1
CSVDPGQGTEAFF
TGCAGCGTTGATCCGGGACAGGGTACTGAAGCTTTCTTT
>TRBJ2-5|16|-|TRBV5-6|TRBD2
CASSLERGGGLETQYF
TGTGCCAGCAGCTTGGAACGCGGGGGAGGATTAGAGACCCAGTACTTC
>TRBJ2-2|12|-|TRBV7-9|-
CASSTTGGELFF
TGTGCCAGCAGCACGACAGGCGGGGAGCTGTTTTTT
>TRBJ1-1|13|-|TRBV5-1|TRBD1
CTSSRGPNTEAFF
TGCACCAGCAGTAGGGGGCCGAACACTGAAGCTTTCTTT
>TRBJ1-1|16|-|TRBV2|TRBD1
CASRHGTGGRDTEAFF
TGTGCCAGCAGACACGGGACAGGGGGCCGAGACACTGAAGCTTTCTTT
>TRBJ2-7|14|many|TRBV7-6|TRBD2
CASSSTRETFEQYF
TGTGCCAGCAGCTCTACGCGGGAGACATTCGAGCAGTACTTC
>TRBJ1-1|13|few|TRBV20-1|-
CSASAGANTEAFF
TGCAGTGCTAGTGCTGGGGCGAACACTGAAGCTTTCTTT
>TRBJ2-7|14|-|TRBV20-1|TRBD2
CSARGVAGNGEQYF
TGCAGTGCTAGGGGGGTAGCGGGAAACGGCGAGCAGTACTTC
>TRBJ1-2|16|-|TRBV2|TRBD1
CASSEIGTGSAYGYTF
TGCGCCAGCAGCGAGATCGGGACAGGGTCTGCCTATGGCTACACCTTC
>TRBJ2-7|14|-|TRBV5-1|-
CASSLDVAAYEQYF
TGCGCCAGCAGCTTGGATGTGGCTGCCTACGAGCAGTACTTC
>TRBJ1-1|14|many|TRBV9|-
CASSVGPANTEAFF
TGTGCCAGCAGCGTAGGGCCGGCGAACACTGAAGCTTTCTTT
>TRBJ1-2|13|-|TRBV24-1|-
CASSLDSGNGYTF
TGTGCCAGCAGCCTTGACAGCGGCAATGGCTACACCTTC
>TRBJ1-3|15|many|TRBV7-9|-
CASSLEAGSGNTIYF
TGTGCCAGCAGCTTAGAGGCAGGCTCTGGAAACACCATATATTTT
>TRBJ2-5|13|many|TRBV12-3/TRBV12-4|-
CASSFGASEGQYF
TGTGCCAGCAGTTTCGGAGCCTCCGAGGGCCAGTACTTC
>TRBJ2-5|16|few|TRBV7-2|TRBD2
CASSLVAGVTQETQYF
TGTGCCAGCAGCTTAGTAGCGGGAGTGACCCAAGAGACCCAGTACTTC
>TRBJ1-4|13|-|TRBV2|TRBD1
CASTHRGDEKLFF
TGTGCCAGCACCCACAGGGGGGACGAAAAACTGTTTTTT
>TRBJ2-7|15|few|TRBV9|-
CASSQVRDKGREQYF
TGTGCCAGCAGCCAAGTCCGGGACAAAGGACGGGAGCAGTACTTC
>TRBJ1-5|13|many|TRBV10-2|TRBD1
CASRGQADQPQHF
TGCGCCAGCAGAGGACAGGCTGATCAGCCCCAGCATTTT
>TRBJ1-1|14|-|TRBV6-6|-
CASRKLEMNTEAFF
TGTGCCAGCAGAAAACTGGAGATGAACACTGAAGCTTTCTTT